The 2 T cell receptor beta chains given below trace back to one sample, sequenced in a study of T-cell reconstitution after alpha-beta-depleted transplantation in children. Preparation of the TCRbeta library was carried out with unique molecular identifiers. TCRdb called the PCR reads again in MiXCR, with one record for every CDR3 protein. The sample consists of roughly 500,000 distinct CDR3 sequences, 30% to 35% of them appearing once. Sample: PBMCs from the stem cell graft donor, taken from the stem cell graft. These receptors were taken from a human donor who donated a stem cell graft to a child with aplastic anemia.

This chain connects TRBV20-1 to TRBJ2-3; D ambiguous. Looked up from germline, CDR1 is DFQATT and CDR2 is SNEGSKA (reference sequence). CDR3 length: 15 residues. Trimming removed 1 base at V and 2 bases at J, with 13 bases between. Here the CDR3 DNA reads TGCAGTGCTAGAGTTGCGCCAACCCTCACAGATACGCAGTATTTT. As protein: CSARVAPTLTDTQYF.

The rearrangement joins TRBV28 to TRBJ2-7, with TRBD2 identical over 8 bases. The V segment lost 7 bases and the J segment 0 bases; nucleotides outside the gene matches: 11. The V gene's germline CDR1 is MDHEN and CDR2 SYDVKM. The CDR3 runs to 16 residues. The CDR3 protein is CASTERREEGSYEQYF. CDR3 nucleotides: TGTGCCAGCACCGAGCGGCGGGAGGAAGGCTCCTACGAGCAGTACTTC.